This passage covers 19 T cell receptor beta chains from one sample sequenced in a study of T cell changes during pregnancy in multiple sclerosis. Profiled with immunoSEQ multiplex PCR; TCRdb holds only in-frame clones, not every one. The data contain 45,000 to 55,000 clones, around 90% of them singletons. The specimen was peripheral blood, collected in the first trimester of pregnancy. The receptors derive from a female donor with multiple sclerosis, enrolled in a pregnancy study.

This clone was seen a single time. This chain links TRBV29-1 with TRBJ1-5; D gene unclear. Trimming stripped 7 bases from V and 11 bases from J, with 15 bases between. The CDR3 sequence is 11 residues long. Germline V CDR1 and CDR2: SQVTM, ANQGSEA. CDR3 sequence (DNA): TGCAGCGCCTACGACCGCGGCTCCCAGCATTTT. It encodes CSAYDRGSQHF. Variable domain in full (rest from reference TRBV29-1 and TRBJ1-5): SAVISQKPSRDICQRGTSLTIQCQVDSQVTMMFWYRQQPGQSLTLIATANQGSEATYESGFVIDKFPISRPNLTFSTLTVSNMSPEDSSIYLCSAYDRGSQHFGDGTRLSIL.

The rearrangement links TRBV6-5 to TRBJ2-7, with D tentatively TRBD1 (7 bases). This CDR3 region has 15 residues. V was trimmed by 0 bases and J by 3 bases, leaving 12 bases between them. The germline gives CDR1 MNHEY, CDR2 SVGAGI. The chain's CDR3 is CASSYSSRGVYEQYF. CDR3 in DNA: TGTGCCAGCAGTTACTCGTCCAGGGGGGTCTACGAGCAGTACTTC.

The chain uses TRBV7-3 and TRBJ2-3; 7 bases line up with TRBD2. V lost 3 bases and J lost 2; bases outside the gene matches: 5. The CDR3 totals 15 residues. The V gene's germline CDR1 is SGHTA and CDR2 FQGTGA. In nucleotides, the CDR3 is TGTGCCAGCAGCTTTTCAGGACTAGTCACAGATACGCAGTATTTT. The encoded protein is CASSFSGLVTDTQYF.

The chain combines TRBV4-1 with TRBJ2-3, with TRBD2 identical over 7 bases. Trimming took 3 bases from V and 5 from J; bases not matched to a gene: 5. The CDR3 contains 14 residues. The germline CDR1 and CDR2 sequences are MGHRA and YSYEKL. The CDR3 spells CASSQGGFLDTQYF. In DNA form, the CDR3 reads TGCGCCAGCAGCCAGGGGGGGTTTTTAGATACGCAGTATTTT.

V is TRBV9 and J is TRBJ1-5; TRBD1 might be the D (6 bases). This CDR3 has 15 residues. Trimming removed 2 bases from V and 7 bases from J, with 16 bases in between. The V gene's germline CDR1 is SGDLS and CDR2 YYNGEE. In DNA, the CDR3 is TGTGCCAGCAGCGTTGGGGGGGCTGGGTACCAGCCCCAGCATTTT. This encodes CASSVGGAGYQPQHF.

The V call is TRBV5-5, the J call TRBJ2-7, with 10 bases that match TRBD2. The CDR3 spans 16 residues. Per the germline V gene, CDR1 is SGHKS and CDR2 is YYEKEE (reference sequence). The trim removed 0 bases at V and 6 bases at J, leaving 9 bases unmatched. The CDR3 DNA follows: TGTGCCAGCAGCTTGGGACTCCTAGCGGGGGTCCGCGAGCAGTACTTC. As protein: CASSLGLLAGVREQYF.

The chain uses TRBV15 and TRBJ1-1, with 7 bases that match TRBD1. The CDR3 is 13 amino acids. CDR1 is LNHNV and CDR2 is YYDKDF in the germline V gene (reference sequence). V lost 9 bases and J lost 5; bases outside the gene matches: 9. CDR3 in DNA: TGTGCCACGGAGGGGGCGGTAGGGACTGAAGCTTTCTTT. This codes for CATEGAVGTEAFF.

This chain joins TRBV5-1 and TRBJ1-4, with 10 bases matching TRBD1. V gave up 4 bases and J gave up 5 bases; unmatched junction bases: 2. Per the germline V gene, CDR1 is SGHRS and CDR2 is YFSETQ. The CDR3 is made up of 14 amino acids. CDR3 amino acids: CASSTGQGNEKLFF. The CDR3 nucleotides read TGCGCCAGCAGCACGGGACAGGGGAATGAAAAACTGTTTTTT.

V and J are TRBV7-2 and TRBJ1-1, with 10 bases that match TRBD1. Germline V gene lookup returns CDR1 SGHTA and CDR2 FQGNSA. The CDR3 has 15 residues. V trimming: 10 bases; J trimming: 7 bases; junction bases outside the gene matches: 15. The CDR3 DNA reads as TGTGCCACCTCATTCTGGACAGGGGGATCCCTTGAAGCTTTCTTT. It translates to CATSFWTGGSLEAFF.

The V gene is TRBV13, the J gene TRBJ2-7, with D possibly matching TRBD2 (6 bases). The V end lost 0 bases, the J end lost 3 bases, and 15 bases lay between the germline ends. The CDR3 spans 16 residues. In germline, CDR1 is PRHDT, CDR2 FYEKMQ (reference sequence). The CDR3 protein is CASSLGPGSGFYEQYF. The CDR3 coding sequence is TGTGCCAGCAGCTTAGGGCCTGGCAGCGGGTTCTACGAGCAGTACTTC.

For the CDR3, the DNA is TGTGCCAGCAGTCCCTCCTATCGGGGGAACACTGAAGCTTTCTTT. Translated, it gives CASSPSYRGNTEAFF. The V and J genes are TRBV6-5 and TRBJ1-1; D is uncertain. The length of the CDR3 is 15 residues. Germline assignment: CDR1 MNHEY and CDR2 SVGAGI. V lost 5 bases, J lost 1 base, and 14 bases lay in between.

This rearrangement joins TRBV9 to TRBJ1-1, with a possible D match to TRBD1 (5 bases). The CDR3 is made up of 16 amino acids. Per germline, CDR1 SGDLS and CDR2 YYNGEE. V was trimmed by 4 bases and J by 0 bases, leaving 16 bases between them. CDR3 protein: CASSTFVGEMNTEAFF. In nucleotides, the CDR3 is TGTGCCAGCAGCACCTTCGTAGGGGAAATGAACACTGAAGCTTTCTTT.

The chain couples TRBV18 to TRBJ2-1, with D maybe TRBD1 (6 bases). CDR1 is KGHSH and CDR2 is LQKENI in the germline V gene. V lost 8 bases and J lost 10, with 18 bases in between. This CDR3 has 13 amino acids. DNA for the CDR3: TGTGCCAGCGCACGACAGGACGTTGGCGAGCAGTTCTTC. The encoded protein is CASARQDVGEQFF. The whole variable domain, filled in from reference TRBV18 and TRBJ2-1, reads NAGVMQNPRHLVRRRGQEARLRCSPMKGHSHVYWYRQLPEEGLKFMVYLQKENIIDESGMPKERFSAEFPKEGPSILRIQQVVRGDSAAYFCASARQDVGEQFFGPGTRLTVL.

This clone was counted between two and nine times. The gene calls are TRBV19 and TRBJ2-2; 11 positions agree with TRBD1. V shed 4 bases, J shed 4 bases, and the junction held 8 bases outside the gene matches. This CDR3 contains 17 residues. Germline V CDR1 and CDR2: LNHDA, SQIVND (reference sequence). CDR3 in amino acids: CASSTGTGGPGTGELFF. The DNA for the CDR3 is TGTGCCAGTAGTACTGGGACAGGGGGTCCGGGCACCGGGGAGCTGTTTTTT.

With regard to this clone: The sample holds other DNA sequences that translate to the same CDR3. V usage is TRBV6-4 and J usage is TRBJ2-3, with TRBD2 matching 11 bases. Per the germline V gene, CDR1 is MRHNA and CDR2 is SNTAGT. V trimming: 0 bases; J trimming: 6 bases; junction bases outside the gene matches: 2. The CDR3 consists of 15 residues. In nucleotides, the CDR3 is TGTGCCAGCAGTGACTCTAGCGGGGGGGCCGATACGCAGTATTTT. Translated, it gives CASSDSSGGADTQYF.

The rearrangement links TRBV19 to TRBJ1-1; D is possibly TRBD1 (6 bases). Trimming removed 3 bases at V and 1 base at J, with 12 bases between. Germline lookup yields CDR1 LNHDA and CDR2 SQIVND (reference sequence). The CDR3 has 15 residues. The CDR3 DNA reads TGTGCCAGTAGTATTGGGCAGGGGCGGAACACTGAAGCTTTCTTT. It translates to CASSIGQGRNTEAFF.

The chain employs TRBV29-1 and TRBJ1-1; D remains unclear. V lost 8 bases, J lost 2 bases, and 15 bases lay in between. CDR3 length equals 13 residues. Germline CDR1 and CDR2: SQVTM and ANQGSEA. The DNA for the CDR3 is TGCAGCTCTCGGTCGGGGTTTAACACTGAAGCTTTCTTT. It encodes CSSRSGFNTEAFF.

This chain joins TRBV7-2 and TRBJ1-6; D is unclear. CDR1 and CDR2 from the germline V gene are SGHTA and FQGNSA. This CDR3 is 11 amino acids long. The V end lost 5 bases, the J end lost 14 bases, and 10 bases lay between the germline ends. CDR3 residues: CASSLGGTLHF. The CDR3 DNA reads TGTGCCAGCAGCCTCGGTGGTACCCTCCACTTT.

The chain links TRBV7-9 to TRBJ2-5; D remains unclear. V lost 1 base and J 2 bases, leaving 11 bases between the germline ends. Germline V gene data show CDR1 as SEHNR and CDR2 as FQNEAQ (reference sequence). The length of the CDR3 is 15 residues. The CDR3 region is CASSLGVGQQETQYF. The CDR3 DNA is TGTGCCAGCAGCTTAGGTGTGGGCCAGCAAGAGACCCAGTACTTC.